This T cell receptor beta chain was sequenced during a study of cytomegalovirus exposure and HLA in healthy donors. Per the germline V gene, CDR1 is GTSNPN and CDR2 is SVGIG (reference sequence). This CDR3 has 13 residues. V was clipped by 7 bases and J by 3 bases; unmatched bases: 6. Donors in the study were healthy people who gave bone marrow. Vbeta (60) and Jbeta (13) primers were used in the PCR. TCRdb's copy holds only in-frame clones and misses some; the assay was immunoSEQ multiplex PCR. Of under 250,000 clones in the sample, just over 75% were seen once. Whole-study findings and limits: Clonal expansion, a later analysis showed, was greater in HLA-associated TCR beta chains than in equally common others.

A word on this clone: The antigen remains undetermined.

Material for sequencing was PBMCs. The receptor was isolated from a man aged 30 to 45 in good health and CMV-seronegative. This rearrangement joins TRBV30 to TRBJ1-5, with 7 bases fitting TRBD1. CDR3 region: CAFTGVNNQPQHF. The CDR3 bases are TGTGCCTTCACAGGGGTGAACAATCAGCCCCAGCATTTT.